A selection of T cell receptor beta chains follows, all from one sample in a study of beta chain features in type 1 diabetes. Assay: immunoSEQ multiplex PCR; the TCRdb copy retains only in-frame clones and omits some. The sample lists hundreds of thousands of clones, around an eighth occurring once. Sequenced sample: naive CD4+ T cells from blood. The receptor set was obtained from a man younger than 30 with type 1 diabetes. CDR3s include the opening cysteine and the closing phenylalanine or tryptophan. The size of a clone is reported for some rows only, either as once, few or many, or as a class for expanded clones.

CDR3 protein,clone size,V gene,J gene,CDR3 length
CASSYAGTLTYEQYF,few,TRBV5-1,TRBJ2-7,15
CASSLDRGRVDGYTF,few,TRBV5-4,TRBJ1-2,15
CASSLAWGAGELFF,NA,TRBV5-5,TRBJ2-2,14
CASSIPSGGYNTGELFF,NA,TRBV19,TRBJ2-2,17
CATSRDPGQGNIQYF,NA,TRBV15,TRBJ2-4,15
CASSSRGDYGYTF,few,TRBV27,TRBJ1-2,13
CSVPGQGAGETQYF,NA,TRBV29-1,TRBJ2-5,14
CASSLGAGLQTDTQYF,few,TRBV7-9,TRBJ2-3,16
CASSRTSRNTGELFF,few,TRBV14,TRBJ2-2,15
CAWGEGTGVYYGYTF,once,TRBV30,TRBJ1-2,15
CASSQGSGEQFF,NA,TRBV7-7,TRBJ2-1,12
CASSYSYGPAHEQYF,NA,TRBV6-5,TRBJ2-7,15
CASSSGLVDQPQHF,NA,TRBV5-6,TRBJ1-5,14
CASSLVRDKETQYF,few,TRBV11-2,TRBJ2-5,14
CASSQDRGVANTEAFF,NA,TRBV4-1,TRBJ1-1,16
CASSMGSVQETQYF,few,TRBV19,TRBJ2-5,14
CASSGPGGNQPQHF,NA,TRBV9,TRBJ1-5,14
CASSRYRVEEKLFF,few,TRBV7-2,TRBJ1-4,14
CASLKGRGGELFF,NA,TRBV6-1,TRBJ2-2,13
CSARQPSNYGYTF,NA,TRBV29-1,TRBJ1-2,13
CASSYRGQRGEQYF,NA,TRBV2,TRBJ2-7,14
CASSADQGLDTEAFF,few,TRBV5-1,TRBJ1-1,15
CASSLFYEQYF,few,TRBV5-4,TRBJ2-7,11
CAWNRGLNTEAFF,NA,TRBV30,TRBJ1-1,13
CASSQDYRETQYF,once,TRBV4-1,TRBJ2-5,13
CASSRGVPSDTQYF,NA,TRBV5-4,TRBJ2-3,14
CASSYAGPNEQFF,few,TRBV6-5,TRBJ2-1,13
CASSFLGRGGTEAFF,few,TRBV5-1,TRBJ1-1,15